This TCR beta chain was identified in a study of molecular identifiers for immune sequencing clone quantification (dated by TCRdb to the late 2010s). Turning to the overall study: For a replicate experiment, the RNA from either 20,000 or 100,000 naive CD8 T cells was divided into five aliquots, and four of those aliquots went on to sequencing. This methods study used CD8 T cells to benchmark TCR RNA copy counting and molecular-identifier clustering-based TCR repertoire sequencing (MIDCIRS).

Library prep was done by PCR. Reads for this sample came from a NextSeq 500. Bulk TCR libraries were prepared as previously described, using TCR primers listed in Table S5. Purification of total RNA was performed with the Qiagen AllPrep DNA/RNA kit. Before analysis, reads from multiple sequencing runs of one library were combined. As for the original processing: Reads were retained only if an exact TCR constant sequence was present, and the retained reads were trimmed to 150 nt and grouped according to their 12-nt molecular barcodes. Reads in each barcode group were sub-clustered using a 15% Levenshtein threshold, and a quality-weighted consensus sequence was built for each RNA molecule. Non-functional sequences were removed, as were lower-count sequences one edit away from another. On the basis of fitting two negative binomial distributions, barcode sub-clusters with fewer than 20% of the maximum read count were discarded. The raw public reads went through TCRdb reprocessing: fastp at Q25, MiXCR clone calling, in-frame beta chains kept. When rows share a CDR3 protein, they turn into one entry using the most common DNA and genes. The V and J calls follow TCRdb's processing rather than the paper's. The sample contains approximately 630,000 distinct CDR3 sequences, 25% of them found a single time. The ten largest clones capture 0.78% of the sample.

Libraries of naive CD8 T cells were built from anywhere between about 19,000 and 1,000,000 sorted cells, with 10%, 30% or 50% of the purified RNA used. Naive CD8 T cells, defined as CD8+CD4-CCR7+CD45RA+, were FACS-sorted into RLT Plus buffer on a BD FACSAria II. To test detection sensitivity, Jurkat RNA equivalent to under 12 TCR copies was spiked into samples of about 18,000-1,000,000 naive CD8 T cells. Enrichment of CD8 T cells was done with RosetteSep CD8+ T Cell Enrichment Cocktail plus Ficoll-Paque, and ACK red cell lysis came afterward. The paper as a whole reports these results and caveats: In CMV-specific effector cells, over 97% of molecules were held by clones above 20 RNA copies, whereas under 1% of molecules were held by such clones in naive cells. When barcode sub-clustering was left out, chimeric consensus sequences inflated TCR diversity, with chimeras reaching as high as 47%. Highly expanded clone sizes could be underestimated if identical TCR molecules share a barcode. Modeling gave roughly 3 recovered TCR RNA copies per cell versus 8 to 10 by digital PCR, implying roughly 28% capture efficiency. A single cell's worth of spiked-in Jurkat TCR RNA was reported detectable even among around 1 million naive CD8 T cells. Spiked-in Jurkat TCR RNA (around eleven copies' worth), which is not part of the donor repertoire, was contained in the naive libraries.

Of note for this clonotype: What this receptor recognizes is not known. Only one base separates this from a far larger clonotype, so it likely reflects a read error.

The sequenced material came from naive CD8+ T cells from blood, with Jurkat cell RNA spiked in. Explained via the paper, the cell subset or site label denotes: FACS-sorted CD8+CD4-CCR7+CD45RA+ naive T cells. The origin of this receptor is a human donor in good health. Some libraries in this study had Jurkat cell RNA spiked in.

The nucleotides are TGTGCCGGCAGTTTTCGTGCCTACGAGCAGTACTTC. Its coded protein is CAGSFRAYEQYF. The rearrangement joined TRBV28 to TRBJ2-7, with no confident D gene call. CDR3 length: 12 amino acids, cysteine to phenylalanine. Only the CDR3 region is kept as DNA, spanning 36 bases read in frame from base 1. CDR1 and CDR2, looked up from the germline V gene, are MDHEN and SYDVKM.